These 27 T cell receptor beta chains originate from one sample sequenced in a study of blood T cell repertoires in COVID-19. Some clones are missing from TCRdb's copy, which holds only in-frame ones; the method was immunoSEQ multiplex PCR. The table records over 150,000 clones, approximately 83% of them present only once. Material for sequencing was peripheral blood. The receptors were gathered from a woman aged 60-75 years with COVID-19, enrolled during active disease.

This rearrangement joins TRBV12-3 or TRBV12-4 to TRBJ2-2; TRBD2 might be the D (5 bases). This CDR3 is 13 amino acids long. V was pared by 7 bases and J by 6 bases, with 12 bases between. CDR3 sequence (DNA): TGTGCCAGCAACCCTGAGGGCGCCGGGGAGCTGTTTTTT. Its translation is CASNPEGAGELFF.

This chain joins TRBV11-2 and TRBJ1-4; D is unclear. V shed 2 bases and J shed 2 bases, with 9 bases lying between them. Germline CDR1 SGHAT, CDR2 FQNNGV. This CDR3 spans 15 amino acids. The CDR3 region is CASSLSRNTNEKLFF. The CDR3 region has the DNA TGTGCCAGCAGCTTAAGCAGGAACACTAATGAAAAACTGTTTTTT.

The V call is TRBV4-2, the J call TRBJ1-1; possible D gene TRBD1, 5 bases. This CDR3 spans 14 amino acids. Trimming took 4 bases from V and 1 from J, leaving 10 bases between them. The V gene's germline CDR1 is LGHNA and CDR2 YNFKEQ. The DNA for the CDR3 is TGTGCCAGCAGCCGGTCGACAGCGAACACTGAAGCTTTCTTT. Translating gives CASSRSTANTEAFF.

The genes are TRBV18 and TRBJ1-3; 7 positions match TRBD1. CDR1 is KGHSH and CDR2 is LQKENI in the germline V gene. The CDR3 runs 16 residues. J gave up 3 bases and V 0 bases, and 5 bases lay outside the gene matches. The DNA for the CDR3 is TGTGCCAGCTCACCACCACAGGGGATGGGTGGAAACACCATATATTTT. This codes for CASSPPQGMGGNTIYF. Full variable domain (outside the CDR3, taken from reference TRBV18 and TRBJ1-3): NAGVMQNPRHLVRRRGQEARLRCSPMKGHSHVYWYRQLPEEGLKFMVYLQKENIIDESGMPKERFSAEFPKEGPSILRIQQVVRGDSAAYFCASSPPQGMGGNTIYFGEGSWLTVV.

The J gene is TRBJ2-7, the V gene TRBV6-5; 9 bases fit TRBD2. This CDR3 contains 15 residues. Trimming took 6 bases from V and 10 from J; bases not matched to a gene: 16. Germline V gene sequence: CDR1 MNHEY, CDR2 SVGAGI. CDR3 in DNA: TGTGCCAGCAGACTTACCACGGGAGCGGGAGGATCTCAGTACTTC. Translating gives CASRLTTGAGGSQYF.

The CDR3 region has the DNA TGTGCCAGCAGGGTAACAGGGGGAGGCGGCTACACCTTC. Translating it yields CASRVTGGGGYTF. This rearrangement joins TRBV5-8 to TRBJ1-2; 8 bases line up with TRBD1. The CDR3 contains 13 residues. V was pared by 5 bases and J by 8 bases, with 8 bases of the junction left unmatched. The germline CDR1 and CDR2 sequences are SGHTS and YDEGEE. The whole variable domain, filled in from reference TRBV5-8 and TRBJ1-2, reads EAGVTQSPTHLIKTRGQQATLRCSPISGHTSVYWYQQALGLGLQFLLWYDEGEERNRGNFPPRFSGRQFPNYSSELNVNALELEDSALYLCASRVTGGGGYTFGSGTRLTVV.

V gene TRBV2 combines with J gene TRBJ1-5; TRBD1 aligns across 9 bases. The V gene's germline CDR1 is SNHLY and CDR2 FYNNEI. This CDR3 spans 14 amino acids. V lost 6 bases, J lost 6 bases, and 6 bases stayed unmatched. CDR3 region: CASRRTGDSQPQHF. CDR3 nucleotide sequence: TGTGCCAGCAGACGGACAGGGGACTCTCAGCCCCAGCATTTT.

This chain links TRBV27 with TRBJ1-6; 8 bases align to TRBD1. The CDR3 is made up of 17 amino acids. Germline loops: CDR1 MNHEY, CDR2 SMNVEV (reference sequence). The V segment lost 4 bases and the J segment 8 bases; nucleotides outside the gene matches: 13. In DNA, the CDR3 is TGTGCCAGCAGTTCGCAGGTGACAGGGGTCAGGGATTCACCCCTCCACTTT. This sequence encodes CASSSQVTGVRDSPLHF.

V usage is TRBV5-1 and J usage is TRBJ1-1, with 7 bases that match TRBD1. CDR1 SGHRS and CDR2 YFSETQ come from the germline V gene. The CDR3 loop spans 14 amino acids. Trimming at V came to 4 bases and at J to 5 bases, leaving 8 bases not matched to a gene. The chain's CDR3 is CASSTDTGVTEAFF. The DNA for the CDR3 is TGCGCCAGCAGCACCGATACAGGGGTAACTGAAGCTTTCTTT.

The rearrangement links TRBV19 to TRBJ2-2; D is unclear. The germline CDR1 and CDR2 sequences are LNHDA and SQIVND (reference sequence). Trimming removed 2 bases from V and 6 bases from J, with 7 bases in between. CDR3 size: 13 residues. The DNA for the CDR3 is TGTGCCAGTAGTATAACAGCACCCGGGGAGCTGTTTTTT. It yields the protein CASSITAPGELFF.

V and J are TRBV19 and TRBJ2-6, with TRBD1 identical over 9 bases. The junction had 5 bases not matched to a gene; V was cut back by 5 bases and J by 0 bases. Looked up from germline, CDR1 is LNHDA and CDR2 is SQIVND (reference sequence). The CDR3 totals 17 residues. CDR3 sequence reads: CASSETGGYSGANVLTF. CDR3 DNA: TGTGCCAGTAGTGAGACAGGGGGTTACTCTGGGGCCAACGTCCTGACTTTC.

The rearrangement uses TRBV3-1 (or the pseudogene TRBV3-2) and TRBJ1-6; 8 bases map to TRBD1. CDR1 is LGHDT and CDR2 is YNNKEL in the germline V gene (reference sequence). V lost 3 bases and J lost 2; bases outside the gene matches: 0. The CDR3 has 15 amino acids. CDR3 sequence: CASSQDRAYNSPLHF. The CDR3 nucleotides are TGTGCCAGCAGCCAGGACAGGGCCTATAATTCACCCCTCCACTTT.

V and J are TRBV6-5 and TRBJ2-7; no firm D call. Germline loops: CDR1 MNHEY, CDR2 SVGAGI. This CDR3 has 11 residues. The V end was cut by 6 bases, the J end by 3 bases, with 6 bases between. CDR3 sequence reads: CASRQYYEQYF. The CDR3 DNA follows: TGTGCCAGCAGACAGTACTACGAGCAGTACTTC.

The chain is built from TRBV7-9 and TRBJ1-1, with D maybe TRBD1 (6 bases). CDR3 size: 14 residues. Per germline, CDR1 SEHNR and CDR2 FQNEAQ (reference sequence). Trimming shortened V by 5 bases and J by 1 base, and 11 bases separated the two germline ends. CDR3 coding DNA: TGTGCCAGCAGCAGGACGACAGGGAACACTGAAGCTTTCTTT. It codes for CASSRTTGNTEAFF.

The chain joins TRBV2 to TRBJ1-1, with a tentative D call TRBD1 (6 bases). Germline V gives CDR1 SNHLY, CDR2 FYNNEI. V was pared by 10 bases and J by 0 bases, with 21 bases between. The CDR3 runs 16 residues. The CDR3 spells CATLKQGSLMNTEAFF. The DNA for the CDR3 is TGTGCCACCCTTAAACAGGGATCCTTAATGAACACTGAAGCTTTCTTT.

The CDR3 DNA follows: TGTGCCAGCAGTCCGGTGCGGATCGGAGAGACCCAGTACTTC. This sequence encodes CASSPVRIGETQYF. The genes are TRBV5-6 and TRBJ2-5; D is undetermined. Germline V CDR1 and CDR2: SGHDT, YYEEEE. The CDR3 has 14 amino acids. With 5 bases removed from V and 4 bases from J, the gap between germline ends came to 15 bases.

This chain links TRBV5-1 with TRBJ2-1; TRBD2 is a possible D gene (6 bases). CDR3 size: 14 residues. Germline CDR1 reads SGHRS; CDR2 reads YFSETQ. V lost 4 bases to trimming and J lost 2 bases, with 10 bases between them. The CDR3, as DNA: TGCGCCAGCAGCGGCGGGAACGCCTACAATGAGCAGTTCTTC. Translated, it gives CASSGGNAYNEQFF.

The chain combines TRBV27 with TRBJ2-2; 9 positions match TRBD2. The V and J ends lost 4 bases and 6 bases, in that order; junction bases with no gene match: 9. This CDR3 is built from 16 residues. Germline V lookup: CDR1 MNHEY, CDR2 SMNVEV (reference sequence). CDR3 bases: TGTGCCAGCAGTTCTTCCGGGACTAGCCGTGCCGGGGAGCTGTTTTTT. It yields the protein CASSSSGTSRAGELFF.

The table lists this clone with a count of one. This chain connects TRBV13 to TRBJ1-4; D is perhaps TRBD1 (6 bases). In germline, CDR1 is PRHDT, CDR2 FYEKMQ (reference sequence). The CDR3 has 13 residues. The V end lost 5 bases, the J end lost 8 bases, and 12 bases lay between the germline ends. CDR3 protein: CASSRDRNEKLFF. CDR3 in DNA: TGTGCCAGCAGCCGTGACAGGAACGAAAAACTGTTTTTT.

This clone was seen only once. CDR3 DNA: TGTGCCAGCAGAAGCGGGGGGTCTATTCAAGAGACCCAGTACTTC. As protein: CASRSGGSIQETQYF. The V call is TRBV3-1 (or the pseudogene TRBV3-2), the J call TRBJ2-5, with 9 bases aligning to TRBD2. The CDR3 spans 15 residues. The germline CDR1 and CDR2 sequences are LGHDT and YNNKEL (reference sequence). The V gene end was trimmed by 6 bases and the J gene end by 2 bases; junction bases not matched to a gene: 7.

This chain joins TRBV19 and TRBJ1-5; 9 nucleotides align to TRBD1. This CDR3 comprises 15 residues. With V trimmed by 5 bases and J by 1 base, 3 bases remained unmatched. Looked up from germline, CDR1 is LNHDA and CDR2 is SQIVND (reference sequence). DNA for the CDR3: TGTGCCAGTAGTCCGGGGACAGGGAGCAATCAGCCCCAGCATTTT. Its translation is CASSPGTGSNQPQHF.

V is TRBV18 and J is TRBJ2-3; TRBD2 might be the D (5 bases). V lost 5 bases, J lost 3 bases, and 9 bases lay in between. The CDR3 is 13 residues long. Per the germline V gene, CDR1 is KGHSH and CDR2 is LQKENI. In DNA form, the CDR3 reads TGTGCCAGCTCATCGGACTTAACAGATACGCAGTATTTT. The encoded protein is CASSSDLTDTQYF.

This clone was seen ten or more times. The V gene is TRBV14, the J gene TRBJ2-7; maybe TRBD1 (5 bases). From germline, CDR1 is SGHDN and CDR2 FVKESK. V lost 1 base to trimming and J lost 9 bases, with 7 bases between them. The CDR3 covers 11 residues. CDR3 region: CASSQGDRQYF. In DNA form, the CDR3 reads TGTGCCAGCAGCCAAGGAGACAGGCAGTACTTC.

The chain couples TRBV18 to TRBJ1-6; possibly TRBD1 for D (5 bases). This CDR3 contains 14 residues. Germline CDR1 reads KGHSH; CDR2 reads LQKENI. V lost 3 bases and J lost 4, with 7 bases in between. CDR3 nucleotide sequence: TGTGCCAGCTCACCGGGGGGGTATAATTCACCCCTCCACTTT. Translation gives CASSPGGYNSPLHF.

The J gene is TRBJ2-3, the V gene TRBV27; maybe TRBD2 (5 bases). Germline CDR1 reads MNHEY; CDR2 reads SMNVEV (reference sequence). This CDR3 spans 13 amino acids. The germline V and J ends were trimmed by 7 bases and 2 bases, with 10 bases remaining between them. The CDR3 region is CASTRGFTDTQYF. The CDR3 DNA follows: TGTGCCAGCACACGCGGGTTCACAGATACGCAGTATTTT.

J is TRBJ1-5 and V is TRBV12-3 or TRBV12-4; D gene ambiguous. The CDR3 sequence is 13 residues long. Between the trimmed V and J ends, which lost 4 bases and 7 bases, there was a span of 11 bases. CDR3 DNA: TGTGCCAGCAGTTGGACGGGAGTGCAGCCCCAGCATTTT. Its protein is CASSWTGVQPQHF.

The rearrangement joins TRBV6-5 to TRBJ1-4; the D gene is possibly TRBD1 (5 bases). The germline V and J ends were trimmed by 5 bases and 12 bases, with 16 bases remaining between them. CDR3 size: 13 residues. Germline CDR1 MNHEY, CDR2 SVGAGI. CDR3 region: CASSPGGLRQLFF. For the CDR3, the DNA is TGTGCCAGCAGTCCCGGGGGACTGAGGCAACTGTTTTTT.